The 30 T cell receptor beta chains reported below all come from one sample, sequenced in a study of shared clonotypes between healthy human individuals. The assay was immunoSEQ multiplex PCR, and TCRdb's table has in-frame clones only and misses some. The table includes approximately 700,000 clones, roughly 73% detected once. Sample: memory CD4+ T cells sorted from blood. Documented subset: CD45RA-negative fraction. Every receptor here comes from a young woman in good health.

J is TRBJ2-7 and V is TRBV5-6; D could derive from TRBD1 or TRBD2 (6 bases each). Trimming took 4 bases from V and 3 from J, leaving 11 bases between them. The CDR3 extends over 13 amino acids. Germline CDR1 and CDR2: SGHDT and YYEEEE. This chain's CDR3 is CASSRGAFYEQYF. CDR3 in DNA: TGTGCCAGCAGCAGGGGGGCGTTCTACGAGCAGTACTTC.

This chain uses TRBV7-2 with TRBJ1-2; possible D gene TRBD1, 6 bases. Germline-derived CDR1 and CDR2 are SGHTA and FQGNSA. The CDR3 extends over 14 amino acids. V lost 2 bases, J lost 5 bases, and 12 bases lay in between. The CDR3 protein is CASSLSGGGYGYTF. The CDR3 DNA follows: TGTGCCAGCAGCTTATCCGGGGGCGGGTATGGCTACACCTTC.

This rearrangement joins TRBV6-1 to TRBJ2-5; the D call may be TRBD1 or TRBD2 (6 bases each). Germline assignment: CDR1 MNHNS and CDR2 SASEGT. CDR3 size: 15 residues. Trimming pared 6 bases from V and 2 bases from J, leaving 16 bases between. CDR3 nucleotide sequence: TGTGCCAGCAGCCGTCGGCAGGGGAGGCAAGAGACCCAGTACTTC. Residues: CASSRRQGRQETQYF.

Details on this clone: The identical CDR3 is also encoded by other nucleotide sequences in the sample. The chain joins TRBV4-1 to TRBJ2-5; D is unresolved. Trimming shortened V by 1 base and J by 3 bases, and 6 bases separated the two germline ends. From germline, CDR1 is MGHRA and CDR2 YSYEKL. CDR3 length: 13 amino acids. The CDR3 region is CASSQGQEETQYF. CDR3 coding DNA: TGCGCCAGCAGCCAAGGGCAGGAAGAGACCCAGTACTTC.

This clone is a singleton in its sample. Here the CDR3 DNA reads TGTGCCTCTGCGGTGGGGGGAGATGTAGATACGCAGTATTTT. This gives the protein CASAVGGDVDTQYF. The chain joins TRBV6-1 to TRBJ2-3; tentatively, D is TRBD2 (6 bases). V dropped 11 bases and J dropped 5 bases, with 20 bases sitting between them. This CDR3 has 14 residues. Germline CDR1 and CDR2: MNHNS and SASEGT.

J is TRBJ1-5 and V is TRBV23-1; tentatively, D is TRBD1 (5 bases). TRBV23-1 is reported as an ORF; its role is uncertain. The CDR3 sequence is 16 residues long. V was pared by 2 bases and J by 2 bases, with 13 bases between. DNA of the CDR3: TGCGCCAGCAGTCAACCACCCAGGGAGGGCAATCAGCCCCAGCATTTT. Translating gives CASSQPPREGNQPQHF.

CDR3 sequence reads: CASRGPGLLTETQYF. CDR3 coding DNA: TGTGCCAGCAGGGGCCCGGGACTACTTACTGAGACCCAGTACTTC. V usage is TRBV6-5 and J usage is TRBJ2-5; 7 bases match TRBD2. There are 15 residues in the CDR3. V dropped 6 bases and J dropped 5; count of bases not matched to a gene: 12. CDR1 MNHEY and CDR2 SVGAGI come from the germline V gene.

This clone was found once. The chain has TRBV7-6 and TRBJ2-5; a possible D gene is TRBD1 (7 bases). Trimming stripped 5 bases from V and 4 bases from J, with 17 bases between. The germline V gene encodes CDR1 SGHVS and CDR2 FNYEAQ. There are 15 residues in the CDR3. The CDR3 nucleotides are TGTGCCAGCAGCCTTGCCCAGGGGGGTGTAGAGACCCAGTACTTC. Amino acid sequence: CASSLAQGGVETQYF.

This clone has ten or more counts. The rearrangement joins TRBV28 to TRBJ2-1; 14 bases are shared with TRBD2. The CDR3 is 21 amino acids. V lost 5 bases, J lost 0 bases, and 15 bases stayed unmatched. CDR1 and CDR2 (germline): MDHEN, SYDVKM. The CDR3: CASSPYAPGLAGVFSYNEQFF. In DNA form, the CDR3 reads TGTGCCAGCAGTCCTTATGCCCCGGGACTAGCGGGAGTGTTCTCCTACAATGAGCAGTTCTTC.

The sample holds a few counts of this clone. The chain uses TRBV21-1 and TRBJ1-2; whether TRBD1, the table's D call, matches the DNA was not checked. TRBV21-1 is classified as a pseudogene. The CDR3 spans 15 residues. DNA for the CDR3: TGTGCCAGCAGCAAAGAGGCAGGGGGCAACTATGGCTACACCTTC. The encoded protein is CASSKEAGGNYGYTF.

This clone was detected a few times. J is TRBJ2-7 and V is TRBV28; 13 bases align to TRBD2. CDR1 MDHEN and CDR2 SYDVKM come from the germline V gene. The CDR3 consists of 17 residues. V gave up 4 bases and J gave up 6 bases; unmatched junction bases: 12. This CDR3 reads CASSSNRRLAGGGEQYF. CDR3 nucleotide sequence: TGTGCCAGCAGTTCCAATCGAAGACTAGCGGGAGGTGGCGAGCAGTACTTC.

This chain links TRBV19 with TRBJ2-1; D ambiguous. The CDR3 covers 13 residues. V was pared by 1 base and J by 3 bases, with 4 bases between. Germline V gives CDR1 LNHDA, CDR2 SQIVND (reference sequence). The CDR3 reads CASSIASYNEQFF. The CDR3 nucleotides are TGTGCCAGTAGTATAGCCAGCTACAATGAGCAGTTCTTC.

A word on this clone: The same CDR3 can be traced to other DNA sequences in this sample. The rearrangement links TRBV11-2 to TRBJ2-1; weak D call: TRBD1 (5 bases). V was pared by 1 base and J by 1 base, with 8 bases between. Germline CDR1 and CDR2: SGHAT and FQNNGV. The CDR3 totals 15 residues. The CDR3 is CASSLADSSYNEQFF. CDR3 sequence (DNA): TGTGCCAGCAGCTTAGCTGACAGTTCCTACAATGAGCAGTTCTTC.

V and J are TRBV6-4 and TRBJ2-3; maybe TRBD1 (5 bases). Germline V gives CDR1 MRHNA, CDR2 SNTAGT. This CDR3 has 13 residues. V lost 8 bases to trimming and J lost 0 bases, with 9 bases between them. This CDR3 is CASDSESTDTQYF. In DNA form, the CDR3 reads TGTGCCAGCGACAGCGAAAGCACAGATACGCAGTATTTT.

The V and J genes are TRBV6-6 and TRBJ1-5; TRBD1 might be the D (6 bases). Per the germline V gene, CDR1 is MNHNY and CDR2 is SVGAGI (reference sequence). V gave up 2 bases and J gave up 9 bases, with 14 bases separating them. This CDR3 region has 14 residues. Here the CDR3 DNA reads TGTGCCAGCAGTTACCTCCCACAGGGTTCGCCCCAGCATTTT. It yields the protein CASSYLPQGSPQHF.

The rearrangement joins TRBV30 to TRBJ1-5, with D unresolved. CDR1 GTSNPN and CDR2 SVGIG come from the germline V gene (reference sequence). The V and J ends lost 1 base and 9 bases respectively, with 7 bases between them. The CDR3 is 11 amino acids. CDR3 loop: CAWSAQGPQHF. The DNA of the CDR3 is TGTGCCTGGAGTGCCCAAGGGCCCCAGCATTTT.

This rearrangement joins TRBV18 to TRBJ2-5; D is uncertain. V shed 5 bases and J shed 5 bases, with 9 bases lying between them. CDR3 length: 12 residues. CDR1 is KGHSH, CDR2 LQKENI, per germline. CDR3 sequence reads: CASSERRETQYF. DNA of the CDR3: TGTGCCAGCTCAGAAAGAAGGGAGACCCAGTACTTC.

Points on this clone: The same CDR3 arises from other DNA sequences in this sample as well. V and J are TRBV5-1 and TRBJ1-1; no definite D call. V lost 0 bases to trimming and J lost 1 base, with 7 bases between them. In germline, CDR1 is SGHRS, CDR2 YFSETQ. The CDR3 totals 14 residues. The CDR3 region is CASSLGPGNTEAFF. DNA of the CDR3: TGCGCCAGCAGCTTGGGGCCGGGGAACACTGAAGCTTTCTTT. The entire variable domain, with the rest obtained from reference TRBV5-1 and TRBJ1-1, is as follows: KAGVTQTPRYLIKTRGQQVTLSCSPISGHRSVSWYQQTPGQGLQFLFEYFSETQRNKGNFPGRFSGRQFSNSRSEMNVSTLELGDSALYLCASSLGPGNTEAFFGQGTRLTVV.

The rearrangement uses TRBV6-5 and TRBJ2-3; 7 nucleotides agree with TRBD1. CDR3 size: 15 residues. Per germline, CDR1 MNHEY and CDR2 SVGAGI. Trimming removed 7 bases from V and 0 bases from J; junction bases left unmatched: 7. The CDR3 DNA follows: TGTGCCAGCAATCGACAGGGAAAGAGCACAGATACGCAGTATTTT. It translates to CASNRQGKSTDTQYF.

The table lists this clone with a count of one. The CDR3 protein is CASSPPRDRGYEQYF. The CDR3 DNA sequence: TGTGCCAGCTCACCACCGAGGGACAGGGGCTACGAGCAGTACTTC. J is TRBJ2-7 and V is TRBV18; 10 bases align to TRBD1. The CDR3 consists of 15 residues. Per the germline V gene, CDR1 is KGHSH and CDR2 is LQKENI. V trimming: 0 bases; J trimming: 3 bases; junction bases outside the gene matches: 2.

CDR3 protein: CASSLAGRTTQYF. The CDR3 region has the DNA TGTGCCAGCAGCTTAGCGGGAAGGACGACCCAGTACTTC. The chain has TRBV7-7 and TRBJ2-5, with unresolved D. From germline, CDR1 is SSHAT and CDR2 FNYEAQ (reference sequence). V lost 0 bases to trimming and J lost 7 bases, with 9 bases between them. The CDR3 totals 13 residues.

The CDR3 sequence: CASTSEDLAARSYEQYF. CDR3 DNA sequence: TGTGCCAGCACCAGTGAGGACTTAGCGGCACGCTCCTACGAGCAGTACTTC. V usage is TRBV28 and J usage is TRBJ2-7, with D possibly matching TRBD2 (6 bases). V gave up 7 bases and J gave up 0 bases, with 22 bases separating them. Germline CDR1 MDHEN, CDR2 SYDVKM. CDR3 length: 17 residues.

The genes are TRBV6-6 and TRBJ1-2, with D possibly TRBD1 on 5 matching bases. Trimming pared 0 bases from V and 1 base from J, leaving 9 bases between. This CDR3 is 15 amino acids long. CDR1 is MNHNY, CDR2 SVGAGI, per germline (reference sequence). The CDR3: CASSYSLTDNYGYTF. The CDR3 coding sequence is TGTGCCAGCAGTTACTCATTGACAGATAACTATGGCTACACCTTC.

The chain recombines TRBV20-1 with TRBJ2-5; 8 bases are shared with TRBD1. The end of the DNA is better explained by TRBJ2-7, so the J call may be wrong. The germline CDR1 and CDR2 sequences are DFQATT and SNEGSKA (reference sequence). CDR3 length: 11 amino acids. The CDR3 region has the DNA TGCAGTGCCCCCACAGGGGGCGAGCAGTACTTC. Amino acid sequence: CSAPTGGEQYF.

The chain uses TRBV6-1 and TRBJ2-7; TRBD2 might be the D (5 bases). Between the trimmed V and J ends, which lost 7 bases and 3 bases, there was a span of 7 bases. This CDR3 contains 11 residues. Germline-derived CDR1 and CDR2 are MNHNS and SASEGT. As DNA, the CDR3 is TGTGCCAGCAACGAGGGCTACGAGCAGTACTTC. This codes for CASNEGYEQYF.

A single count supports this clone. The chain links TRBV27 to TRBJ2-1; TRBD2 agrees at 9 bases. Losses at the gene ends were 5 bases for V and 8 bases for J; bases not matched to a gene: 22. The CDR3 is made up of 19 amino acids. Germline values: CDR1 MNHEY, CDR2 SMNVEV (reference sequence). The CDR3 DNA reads TGTGCCAGCAGTGTAGACCCACGCCGACTAGCGGACATTCCTCATGAGCAGTTCTTC. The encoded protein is CASSVDPRRLADIPHEQFF.

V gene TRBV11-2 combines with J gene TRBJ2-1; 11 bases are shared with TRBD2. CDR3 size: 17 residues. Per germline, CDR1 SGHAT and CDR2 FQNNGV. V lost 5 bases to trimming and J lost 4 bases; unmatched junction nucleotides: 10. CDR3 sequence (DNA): TGTGCCAGCAGCCCCCTAGGGACTAGCGGAGGGTACAATGAGCAGTTCTTC. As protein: CASSPLGTSGGYNEQFF.

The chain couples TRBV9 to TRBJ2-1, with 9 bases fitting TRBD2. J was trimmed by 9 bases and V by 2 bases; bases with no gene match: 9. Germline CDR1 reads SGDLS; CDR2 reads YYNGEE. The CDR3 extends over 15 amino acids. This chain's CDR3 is CASSVREGLFSEQFF. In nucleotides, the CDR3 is TGTGCCAGCAGCGTGCGGGAGGGCCTGTTCTCTGAGCAGTTCTTC. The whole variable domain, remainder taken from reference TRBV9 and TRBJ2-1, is DSGVTQTPKHLITATGQRVTLRCSPRSGDLSVYWYQQSLDQGLQFLIQYYNGEERAKGNILERFSAQQFPDLHSELNLSSLELGDSALYFCASSVREGLFSEQFFGPGTRLTVL.

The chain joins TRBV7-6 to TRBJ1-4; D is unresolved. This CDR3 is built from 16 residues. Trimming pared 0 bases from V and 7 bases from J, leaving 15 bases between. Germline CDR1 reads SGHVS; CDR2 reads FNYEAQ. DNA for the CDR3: TGTGCCAGCAGCTTAGCGCTGGGGATAGGAGGTGAAAAACTGTTTTTT. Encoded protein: CASSLALGIGGEKLFF.

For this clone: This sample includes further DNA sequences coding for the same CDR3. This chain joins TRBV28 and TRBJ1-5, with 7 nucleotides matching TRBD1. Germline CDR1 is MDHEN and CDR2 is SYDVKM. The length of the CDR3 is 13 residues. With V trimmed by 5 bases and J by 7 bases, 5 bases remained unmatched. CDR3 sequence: CASSTTGVQPQHF. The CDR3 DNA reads TGTGCCAGCAGTACCACAGGGGTACAGCCCCAGCATTTT.